These 31 T cell receptor beta chains originate from one sample sequenced in a study of Ad26.COV2.S vaccination and SARS-CoV-2 variants. The method was immunoSEQ multiplex PCR; TCRdb's version includes in-frame clones alone and lacks a portion of them. The sample gives about 94,000 clones, 82% of which show up once; more than 15% is in the top ten. The sample in question was peripheral blood, obtained after recovery from COVID-19. The receptors come from a human donor who had recovered from COVID-19.

The chain recombines TRBV7-2 with TRBJ1-2, with D perhaps matching TRBD1 (5 bases). Germline V gives CDR1 SGHTA, CDR2 FQGNSA. The CDR3 contains 14 residues. Trimming removed 5 bases at V and 6 bases at J, with 16 bases between. The CDR3 here is CASSADVGRHGYTF. The CDR3 coding sequence is TGTGCCAGCAGCGCAGATGTGGGGCGGCATGGCTACACCTTC. Variable domain in full (rest from reference TRBV7-2 and TRBJ1-2): GAGVSQSPSNKVTEKGKDVELRCDPISGHTALYWYRQSLGQGLEFLIYFQGNSAPDKSGLPSDRFSAERTGGSVSTLTIQRTQQEDSAVYLCASSADVGRHGYTFGSGTRLTVV.

The V call is TRBV7-2, the J call TRBJ2-7; possibly TRBD1 or TRBD2 for D (5 bases each). The germline gives CDR1 SGHTA, CDR2 FQGNSA. Between the trimmed V and J ends, which lost 3 bases and 2 bases, there was a span of 11 bases. This CDR3 spans 14 amino acids. In nucleotides, the CDR3 is TGTGCCAGCAGCTTGGGGACGGATACCTACGAGCAGTACTTC. Translating gives CASSLGTDTYEQYF.

The V call is TRBV18, the J call TRBJ2-3; the D is unclear. The germline gives CDR1 KGHSH, CDR2 LQKENI. The CDR3 covers 14 residues. Trimming removed 3 bases at V and 0 bases at J, with 7 bases between. The CDR3, as DNA: TGTGCCAGCTCACCGGGTTTTAGCACAGATACGCAGTATTTT. It codes for CASSPGFSTDTQYF.

The CDR3 coding sequence is TGCGCCAGCAGTGATGAAGACCTTATACCCTATGGCTACACCTTC. This codes for CASSDEDLIPYGYTF. The chain joins TRBV10-2 to TRBJ1-2, with D uncertain. Trimming stripped 3 bases from V and 4 bases from J, with 15 bases between. Germline loops: CDR1 WSHSY, CDR2 SAAADI. This CDR3 has 15 amino acids.

The CDR3, as DNA: TGTGCCAGCAGGACCCCCGGAGGGGTGGGGGCCGGTGAAGCTTTCTTT. Its protein is CASRTPGGVGAGEAFF. The gene calls are TRBV28 and TRBJ1-1; TRBD1 is a possible D gene (6 bases). Trimming pared 6 bases from V and 7 bases from J, leaving 24 bases between. This CDR3 is 16 amino acids long. The germline V gene encodes CDR1 MDHEN and CDR2 SYDVKM.

The CDR3 DNA follows: TGTGCCAGCAGCCCCAGGATCGGACAGGGGGAGCTGTTTTTT. Its translation: CASSPRIGQGELFF. The chain employs TRBV6-4 and TRBJ2-2, with a possible D match to TRBD1 (6 bases). Germline values: CDR1 MRHNA, CDR2 SNTAGT. Trimming pared 6 bases from V and 8 bases from J, leaving 16 bases between. This CDR3 comprises 14 residues.

The chain employs TRBV24-1 and TRBJ2-1; D is perhaps TRBD1 (6 bases). This CDR3 spans 15 amino acids. V was pared by 2 bases and J by 10 bases, with 17 bases between. Looked up from germline, CDR1 is KGHDR and CDR2 is SFDVKD. The CDR3 region is CATSDSTKTGAEQFF. CDR3 DNA sequence: TGTGCCACCAGTGATTCGACAAAGACAGGAGCCGAGCAGTTCTTC.

The CDR3 spells CASSLMTSGSSWGTDTQYF. CDR3 sequence (DNA): TGCGCCAGCAGCTTAATGACTAGCGGGAGTTCGTGGGGTACAGATACGCAGTATTTT. The chain joins TRBV5-1 to TRBJ2-3, with TRBD2 matching over 12 bases. This CDR3 has 19 residues. The trim removed 2 bases at V and 3 bases at J, leaving 13 bases unmatched. CDR1 is SGHRS and CDR2 is YFSETQ in the germline V gene.

The J gene is TRBJ2-1, the V gene TRBV4-1; D ambiguous. Trimming pared 0 bases from V and 6 bases from J, leaving 12 bases between. Germline CDR1 and CDR2: MGHRA and YSYEKL. The CDR3 is 15 amino acids. The CDR3 nucleotides read TGCGCCAGCAGCCAAGATCTTAACTCCCCCAATGAGCAGTTCTTC. This codes for CASSQDLNSPNEQFF.

The chain has TRBV28 and TRBJ2-2; D uncertain. Germline-derived CDR1 and CDR2 are MDHEN and SYDVKM. V lost 5 bases and J lost 0, with 10 bases in between. The CDR3 totals 15 residues. For the CDR3, the DNA is TGTGCCAGCAGTCCGCTCCTCCCGAACACCGGGGAGCTGTTTTTT. It specifies CASSPLLPNTGELFF.

J is TRBJ2-3 and V is TRBV19; D not resolved. Per the germline V gene, CDR1 is LNHDA and CDR2 is SQIVND (reference sequence). This CDR3 comprises 14 residues. V shed 3 bases and J shed 6 bases, with 13 bases lying between them. The CDR3 coding sequence is TGTGCCAGTAGTATTCTATTTCTCGGGGATACGCAGTATTTT. This sequence encodes CASSILFLGDTQYF.

This rearrangement joins TRBV5-8 to TRBJ2-5, with no clear D. V lost 2 bases and J lost 4, with 9 bases in between. Germline V CDR1 and CDR2: SGHTS, YDEGEE. CDR3 size: 13 residues. CDR3 residues: CASSFGSPETQYF. The CDR3 region has the DNA TGTGCCAGCAGCTTTGGCAGCCCAGAGACCCAGTACTTC.

V is TRBV24-1 and J is TRBJ2-7, with 10 bases lining up with TRBD1. Germline V CDR1 and CDR2: KGHDR, SFDVKD. V gave up 7 bases and J gave up 3 bases; unmatched junction bases: 8. The CDR3 loop spans 15 amino acids. As DNA, the CDR3 is TGTGCCACCAGCCTGGGACAGGGGTTAAACTACGAGCAGTACTTC. It specifies CATSLGQGLNYEQYF.

The V gene is TRBV20-1, the J gene TRBJ2-3, with D perhaps being TRBD1 or TRBD2 (5 bases each). The V gene lost 2 bases and the J gene lost 11 bases, with 8 bases spanning the gap. The CDR3 is 10 residues long. From germline, CDR1 is DFQATT and CDR2 SNEGSKA (reference sequence). The CDR3 DNA reads TGCAGTGCTAGACGGGACGAGCAGTATTTT. Protein: CSARRDEQYF.

V is TRBV19 and J is TRBJ2-7, with TRBD2 matching over 7 bases. V lost 1 base and J lost 7; bases outside the gene matches: 7. In germline, CDR1 is LNHDA, CDR2 SQIVND (reference sequence). The CDR3 length is 14 residues. DNA for the CDR3: TGTGCCAGTAGTATAGTTGCGGGAGATAGGGAGCAGTACTTC. Translated: CASSIVAGDREQYF.

The chain carries TRBV6-1 and TRBJ1-4; D not certain. The V and J ends lost 2 bases and 16 bases respectively, with 14 bases between them. Germline assignment: CDR1 MNHNS and CDR2 SASEGT. This CDR3 is 12 amino acids long. CDR3 in amino acids: CASSERSGPGFF. In DNA, the CDR3 is TGTGCCAGCAGTGAACGGTCAGGTCCGGGGTTTTTT.

This clone has more than one count but fewer than ten. CDR3 sequence reads: CASRYIRGNQPQHF. Here the CDR3 DNA reads TGTGCCAGCAGATACATCAGGGGCAATCAGCCCCAGCATTTT. The chain recombines TRBV28 with TRBJ1-5; possibly TRBD1 for D (5 bases). Per the germline V gene, CDR1 is MDHEN and CDR2 is SYDVKM. Trimming pared 6 bases from V and 2 bases from J, leaving 11 bases between. The CDR3 is made up of 14 amino acids.

This chain joins TRBV13 and TRBJ2-3; D uncertain. Germline CDR1 PRHDT, CDR2 FYEKMQ (reference sequence). The CDR3 loop spans 14 amino acids. Between the trimmed V and J ends, which lost 2 bases and 8 bases, there was a span of 14 bases. The CDR3: CASSLSLLGRTQYF. The CDR3 DNA reads as TGTGCCAGCAGCTTATCTCTGCTAGGGCGTACGCAGTATTTT.

Comments on this clone: Other nucleotide sequences from this sample produce the same CDR3. The chain combines TRBV12-3 or TRBV12-4 with TRBJ1-1; tentatively, D is TRBD1 (5 bases). Trimming stripped 3 bases from V and 8 bases from J, with 7 bases between. The CDR3 loop spans 11 amino acids. The CDR3 bases are TGTGCCAGCAGTTTGGCAGGGGAAGCTTTCTTT. Its translation is CASSLAGEAFF.

This clone was detected once. The genes are TRBV23-1 and TRBJ2-7, with 10 positions matching TRBD2. TRBV23-1 is an ORF; its function is uncertain. The CDR3 is made up of 14 amino acids. V trimming: 5 bases; J trimming: 5 bases; junction bases outside the gene matches: 6. CDR3: CASSSSGSTDEQYF. The CDR3 nucleotides read TGCGCCAGCAGTTCTAGCGGGAGTACCGACGAGCAGTACTTC.

This rearrangement joins TRBV7-9 to TRBJ1-3; tentative D call: TRBD1 (5 bases). Trimming took 5 bases from V and 4 from J, leaving 15 bases between them. The CDR3 is 15 amino acids. Germline V lookup: CDR1 SEHNR, CDR2 FQNEAQ (reference sequence). The CDR3 region is CASSPSGTEGNTIYF. The CDR3, as DNA: TGTGCCAGCAGCCCCTCCGGGACGGAGGGAAACACCATATATTTT.

Only one count was recorded for this clone. The V and J genes are TRBV6-5 and TRBJ1-3, with 9 bases that match TRBD1. There are 15 residues in the CDR3. J was trimmed by 4 bases and V by 8 bases; bases with no gene match: 9. Germline CDR1 MNHEY, CDR2 SVGAGI. In nucleotides, the CDR3 is TGTGCCAGCGGTAGAAGGGGACAGGGAGGAAACACCATATATTTT. This translates into CASGRRGQGGNTIYF.

V usage is TRBV28 and J usage is TRBJ1-3; the match to TRBD1 covers 7 bases. The CDR3 runs 17 residues. After removal of 6 bases from V and 0 bases from J, the junction contained 11 bases not matched to a gene. The germline V gene encodes CDR1 MDHEN and CDR2 SYDVKM. Here the CDR3 DNA reads TGTGCCAGCAGGGGTACCAGGGGGAGTAACTCTGGAAACACCATATATTTT. Translated: CASRGTRGSNSGNTIYF. Complete variable domain (other parts from reference TRBV28 and TRBJ1-3): DVKVTQSSRYLVKRTGEKVFLECVQDMDHENMFWYRQDPGLGLRLIYFSYDVKMKEKGDIPEGYSVSREKKERFSLILESASTNQTSMYLCASRGTRGSNSGNTIYFGEGSWLTVV.

This chain uses TRBV7-9 with TRBJ1-1, with a tentative D call TRBD1 (6 bases). This CDR3 comprises 14 residues. The V end was cut by 4 bases, the J end by 4 bases, with 13 bases between. Germline V CDR1 and CDR2: SEHNR, FQNEAQ (reference sequence). CDR3 DNA sequence: TGTGCCAGCAGCTACAGGAGGGGGGGCACTGAAGCTTTCTTT. This sequence encodes CASSYRRGGTEAFF.

The chain carries TRBV7-8 and TRBJ1-2, with a weak D call TRBD1 (5 bases). This CDR3 region has 14 residues. Looked up from germline, CDR1 is SGHVS and CDR2 is FQNEAQ. V gave up 5 bases and J gave up 2 bases, with 12 bases separating them. CDR3 nucleotides: TGTGCCAGCAGCCCCGGACACCGAAACTATGGCTACACCTTC. This sequence encodes CASSPGHRNYGYTF.

The chain links TRBV19 to TRBJ2-1; D unresolved. V dropped 0 bases and J dropped 4 bases, with 10 bases sitting between them. The germline V gene has CDR1 LNHDA and CDR2 SQIVND (reference sequence). This CDR3 region has 15 residues. CDR3 bases: TGTGCCAGTAGTATAGATCGTTGGGGTTACAATGAGCAGTTCTTC. Amino acids: CASSIDRWGYNEQFF.

This chain connects TRBV5-1 to TRBJ2-2; D is perhaps TRBD1 (5 bases). The CDR3 totals 17 residues. The germline CDR1 and CDR2 sequences are SGHRS and YFSETQ. Trimming cost V 4 bases and J 4 bases, with 20 bases left between them. The CDR3 DNA sequence: TGCGCCAGCAGCCCCGAAAAGGCAGGGCCCATCACCGGGGAGCTGTTTTTT. This encodes CASSPEKAGPITGELFF.

The V and J genes are TRBV27 and TRBJ2-5; maybe TRBD2 (5 bases). Trimming took off 5 bases at V and 1 base at J, with 14 bases between the two ends. From germline, CDR1 is MNHEY and CDR2 SMNVEV (reference sequence). This CDR3 has 15 residues. The CDR3 loop is CASSPRAGRQETQYF. DNA of the CDR3: TGTGCCAGCAGTCCGAGGGCAGGCCGCCAAGAGACCCAGTACTTC.

DNA for the CDR3: TGTGCCAGCCGAGGGGGGTATACGCAGTATTTT. It yields the protein CASRGGYTQYF. The V call is TRBV12-3 or TRBV12-4, the J call TRBJ2-3, with D perhaps TRBD1 or TRBD2 (6 bases each). CDR3 length: 11 residues. V lost 8 bases and J 7 bases, leaving 10 bases between the germline ends.

This clone was recorded a few times. The CDR3 DNA is TGTGCCAGCAGCTTGGAACTGGGTAACGAAAAACTGTTTTTT. Protein product: CASSLELGNEKLFF. This chain connects TRBV5-4 to TRBJ1-4; D unresolved. V was trimmed by 0 bases and J by 8 bases, leaving 11 bases between them. The CDR3 runs 14 residues. Germline CDR1 and CDR2: SGHNT and YYREEE (reference sequence).

The chain joins TRBV4-1 to TRBJ2-1, with D possibly matching TRBD2 (6 bases). Trimming took off 1 base at V and 1 base at J, with 17 bases between the two ends. The CDR3 runs to 18 residues. Germline values: CDR1 MGHRA, CDR2 YSYEKL. The CDR3 region is CASSQVGKRARSYNEQFF. CDR3 DNA: TGCGCCAGCAGCCAAGTGGGGAAGCGGGCCAGGTCCTACAATGAGCAGTTCTTC.